This is a list of T cell receptor beta chains from one sample in a study of graft-versus-host responses after intestinal transplantation. Repertoires were generated with immunoSEQ multiplex PCR, while TCRdb's copy carries only in-frame clones and drops some. This sample carries about 20,000 clones, around nine tenths of them seen once, and the ten largest clones take just under 9.5%. Sequencing used PBMCs, obtained less than 240 days after intestinal transplant. The receptors come from a human patient who received an intestinal transplant, so some T cells may come from the graft donor. Each CDR3 is given with its conserved first and last residue. Each record gives: J gene, CDR3 length, clone size, D gene, V gene, CDR3 protein, CDR3 DNA. The D gene is left open where the match is weak. The listing skips clone size in some rows; elsewhere it reads once, few, many or a size class.

J: TRBJ1-4
length: 15
size: .
D: TRBD1
V: TRBV5-1
CDR3: CASSLFSGGEEKLFF
DNA: TGCGCCAGCAGCTTGTTTTCAGGGGGCGAAGAAAAACTGTTTTTT

J: TRBJ1-5
length: 17
size: .
D: TRBD1
V: TRBV12-5
CDR3: CASGLRLGQEINQPQHF
DNA: TGTGCTAGTGGTTTGAGATTGGGACAGGAGATAAATCAGCCCCAGCATTTT

J: TRBJ2-7
length: 12
size: .
D: .
V: TRBV4-1
CDR3: CASSQTGDEQYF
DNA: TGCGCCAGCAGCCAAACTGGCGACGAGCAGTACTTC

J: TRBJ2-7
length: 14
size: few
D: .
V: TRBV19
CDR3: CASSAGGISYEQYF
DNA: TGTGCCAGTAGTGCTGGGGGTATCTCCTACGAGCAGTACTTC

J: TRBJ1-6
length: 12
size: .
D: .
V: TRBV13
CDR3: CASSLGGSPLHF
DNA: TGTGCCAGCAGCTTAGGGGGGTCACCCCTCCACTTT

J: TRBJ2-1
length: 15
size: medium-sized
D: .
V: TRBV7-6
CDR3: CASYLGAGYSNEQFF
DNA: TGTGCCAGCTACCTAGGCGCGGGGTATTCCAATGAGCAGTTCTTC

J: TRBJ2-7
length: 14
size: .
D: .
V: TRBV30
CDR3: CAWSDRDSHYEQYF
DNA: TGTGCCTGGAGTGACAGGGATTCCCACTACGAGCAGTACTTC

J: TRBJ2-4
length: 17
size: .
D: TRBD1
V: TRBV6-1
CDR3: CASSDHRGVVAKNIQYF
DNA: TGTGCCAGCAGTGACCACAGGGGAGTGGTTGCCAAAAACATTCAGTACTTC

J: TRBJ2-7
length: 15
size: .
D: .
V: TRBV27
CDR3: CASSSLQGAAYEQYF
DNA: TGTGCCAGCAGTTCTTTACAGGGCGCAGCCTACGAGCAGTACTTC

J: TRBJ1-5
length: 15
size: .
D: .
V: TRBV21-1
CDR3: CASSKGGSPNQPQHF
DNA: TGTGCCAGCAGCAAAGGGGGCAGCCCCAATCAGCCCCAGCATTTT

J: TRBJ1-6
length: 13
size: .
D: TRBD1
V: TRBV11-3
CDR3: CASSGQGDSPLHF
DNA: TGTGCCAGCAGCGGACAGGGAGACTCACCCCTCCACTTT

J: TRBJ1-1
length: 13
size: .
D: .
V: TRBV27
CDR3: CASSLGINTEAFF
DNA: TGTGCCAGCAGTTTGGGCATCAACACTGAAGCTTTCTTT

J: TRBJ2-7
length: 14
size: .
D: .
V: TRBV5-1
CDR3: CASSLGGGPYEQYF
DNA: TGCGCCAGCAGCTTGGGAGGGGGGCCGTACGAGCAGTACTTC

J: TRBJ1-1
length: 15
size: .
D: .
V: TRBV5-1
CDR3: CASSYLGPLNTEAFF
DNA: TGCGCCAGCAGCTATTTGGGACCGTTGAACACTGAAGCTTTCTTT

J: TRBJ1-1
length: 14
size: .
D: .
V: TRBV6-5
CDR3: CASSYSTGPTEAFF
DNA: TGTGCCAGCAGTTACTCGACCGGCCCCACTGAAGCTTTCTTT

J: TRBJ1-4
length: 19
size: few
D: .
V: TRBV4-1
CDR3: CASSQEWQGGSYLMEKLFF
DNA: TGCGCCAGCAGCCAAGAGTGGCAGGGAGGTTCCTATCTAATGGAAAAACTGTTTTTT

J: TRBJ2-2
length: 15
size: .
D: TRBD1
V: TRBV6-5
CDR3: CASGGGQGGTGELFF
DNA: TGTGCCAGCGGCGGGGGACAGGGGGGCACCGGGGAGCTGTTTTTT

J: TRBJ1-6
length: 14
size: .
D: .
V: TRBV11-2
CDR3: CASSLADINSPLHF
DNA: TGTGCCAGCAGCTTAGCTGACATTAATTCACCCCTCCACTTT

J: TRBJ2-1
length: 14
size: .
D: TRBD2
V: TRBV29-1
CDR3: CSAGPGLAGNEQFF
DNA: TGCAGCGCCGGACCGGGACTAGCGGGAAATGAGCAGTTCTTC

J: TRBJ2-4
length: 15
size: .
D: .
V: TRBV5-4
CDR3: CASSSDQSVKNIQYF
DNA: TGTGCCAGCAGCTCAGATCAGAGCGTCAAAAACATTCAGTACTTC

J: TRBJ2-5
length: 16
size: .
D: .
V: TRBV4-2
CDR3: CASSQGSGPFEETQYF
DNA: TGTGCCAGCAGCCAAGGCAGCGGGCCTTTTGAAGAGACCCAGTACTTC

J: TRBJ1-2
length: 13
size: few
D: .
V: TRBV10-3
CDR3: CAIGQVTNYGYTF
DNA: TGTGCTATCGGGCAGGTGACAAACTATGGCTACACCTTC

J: TRBJ1-1
length: 14
size: .
D: .
V: TRBV11-1
CDR3: CASSLRNVNTEAFF
DNA: TGTGCCAGCAGCTTACGGAATGTGAACACTGAAGCTTTCTTT

J: TRBJ2-1
length: 15
size: .
D: TRBD2
V: TRBV4-1
CDR3: CASSQSGLAINEQFF
DNA: TGCGCCAGCAGCCAATCGGGACTAGCCATCAATGAGCAGTTCTTC

J: TRBJ1-6
length: 15
size: .
D: .
V: TRBV5-6
CDR3: CASSPGHPYNSPLHF
DNA: TGTGCCAGCAGCCCAGGACACCCGTATAATTCACCCCTCCACTTT

J: TRBJ2-7
length: 16
size: .
D: TRBD1
V: TRBV5-4
CDR3: CASSRWDSRVSYEQYF
DNA: TGTGCCAGCAGCCGATGGGACAGTAGAGTTTCCTACGAGCAGTACTTC

J: TRBJ2-3
length: 17
size: .
D: TRBD2
V: TRBV5-4
CDR3: CASSHRTSGGGTDTQYF
DNA: TGTGCCAGCAGCCATCGGACTAGCGGGGGTGGCACAGATACGCAGTATTTT

J: TRBJ2-7
length: 11
size: once
D: .
V: TRBV25-1
CDR3: CASVMGYEQYF
DNA: TGTGCCAGCGTTATGGGGTACGAGCAGTACTTC

J: TRBJ2-1
length: 13
size: few
D: .
V: TRBV30
CDR3: CAWSVSGYNEQFF
DNA: TGTGCCTGGAGTGTAAGCGGTTACAATGAGCAGTTCTTC

J: TRBJ2-5
length: 14
size: .
D: .
V: TRBV6-1
CDR3: CASSEGFEEETQYF
DNA: TGTGCCAGCAGTGAGGGGTTCGAGGAAGAGACCCAGTACTTC

J: TRBJ2-3
length: 15
size: .
D: TRBD1
V: TRBV29-1
CDR3: CSVVRTGATTDTQYF
DNA: TGCAGCGTTGTGCGGACAGGGGCAACCACAGATACGCAGTATTTT

J: TRBJ1-6
length: 16
size: .
D: .
V: TRBV6-6
CDR3: CASSPTGGFLNSPLHF
DNA: TGTGCCAGCAGCCCGACGGGGGGATTCCTAAATTCACCCCTCCACTTT

J: TRBJ1-6
length: 20
size: once
D: TRBD1
V: TRBV9
CDR3: CASSPRGGTVGIGGNSPLHF
DNA: TGTGCCAGCAGCCCCCGGGGGGGGACAGTGGGAATCGGCGGCAATTCACCCCTCCACTTT

J: TRBJ1-2
length: 13
size: .
D: .
V: TRBV19
CDR3: CASSIDLMGGYTF
DNA: TGTGCCAGTAGTATCGACCTAATGGGGGGCTACACCTTC

J: TRBJ2-2
length: 13
size: .
D: .
V: TRBV6-9
CDR3: CASSLRGPGELFF
DNA: TGTGCCAGCAGTTTAAGAGGCCCCGGGGAGCTGTTTTTT

J: TRBJ1-2
length: 11
size: .
D: .
V: TRBV21-1
CDR3: CASSNTYGYTF
DNA: TGTGCCAGCAGCAACACCTATGGCTACACCTTC

J: TRBJ2-7
length: 15
size: once
D: TRBD1
V: TRBV27
CDR3: CASSLEGQGAHEQYF
DNA: TGTGCCAGCTCACTAGAGGGACAGGGGGCCCACGAGCAGTACTTC

J: TRBJ2-2
length: 17
size: once
D: .
V: TRBV4-2
CDR3: CASSQDLASQNTGELFF
DNA: TGTGCCAGCAGCCAAGATCTGGCTAGCCAGAACACCGGGGAGCTGTTTTTT

J: TRBJ2-2
length: 15
size: .
D: .
V: TRBV9
CDR3: CASSVGRSFDGELFF
DNA: TGTGCCAGCAGCGTAGGGCGTAGTTTCGACGGGGAGCTGTTTTTT

J: TRBJ2-7
length: 14
size: .
D: TRBD1
V: TRBV7-9
CDR3: CASSLTDRDYEQYF
DNA: TGTGCCAGCAGCTTAACGGACAGGGACTACGAGCAGTACTTC

J: TRBJ1-2
length: 12
size: .
D: .
V: TRBV4-1
CDR3: CASSPPGNGYTF
DNA: TGCGCCAGCAGCCCGCCGGGGAATGGCTACACCTTC

J: TRBJ1-4
length: 14
size: .
D: TRBD1
V: TRBV7-9
CDR3: CASSPRDREDKLFF
DNA: TGTGCCAGCAGCCCCCGGGACAGGGAGGACAAACTGTTTTTT

J: TRBJ1-2
length: 16
size: .
D: .
V: TRBV19
CDR3: CASRPLGGPANHGYTF
DNA: TGTGCCAGTAGACCTCTCGGCGGGCCGGCTAACCATGGCTACACCTTC

J: TRBJ1-3
length: 14
size: .
D: .
V: TRBV4-2
CDR3: CASSQTVPTLTIYF
DNA: TGTGCCAGCAGCCAAACTGTCCCAACCTTGACCATATATTTT

J: TRBJ1-2
length: 12
size: .
D: .
V: TRBV6-5
CDR3: CASTLGVGGYTF
DNA: TGTGCCAGCACCCTAGGGGTGGGGGGCTACACCTTC

J: TRBJ2-2
length: 15
size: few
D: .
V: TRBV4-3
CDR3: CASKDGGLVTGELFF
DNA: TGCGCCAGCAAGGACGGGGGGCTCGTCACCGGGGAGCTGTTTTTT

J: TRBJ1-2
length: 15
size: once
D: TRBD1
V: TRBV5-6
CDR3: CASSLVGTGAYGYTF
DNA: TGTGCCAGCAGCTTGGTCGGGACAGGGGCCTATGGCTACACCTTC

J: TRBJ2-3
length: 15
size: .
D: TRBD2
V: TRBV19
CDR3: CASSPLAGLTDTQYF
DNA: TGTGCCAGTAGTCCCCTAGCGGGGCTCACAGATACGCAGTATTTT